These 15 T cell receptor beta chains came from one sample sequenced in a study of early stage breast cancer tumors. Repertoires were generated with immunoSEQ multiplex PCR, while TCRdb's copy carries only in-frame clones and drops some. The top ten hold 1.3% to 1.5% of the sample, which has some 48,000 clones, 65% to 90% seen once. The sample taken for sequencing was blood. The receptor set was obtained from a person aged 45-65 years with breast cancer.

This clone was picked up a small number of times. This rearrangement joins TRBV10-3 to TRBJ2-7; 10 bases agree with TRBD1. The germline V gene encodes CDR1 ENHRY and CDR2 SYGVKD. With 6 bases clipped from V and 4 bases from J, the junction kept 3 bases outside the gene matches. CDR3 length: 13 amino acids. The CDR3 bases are TGTGCCATCAGGAGGACAGGGGGGTACGAGCAGTACTTC. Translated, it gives CAIRRTGGYEQYF.

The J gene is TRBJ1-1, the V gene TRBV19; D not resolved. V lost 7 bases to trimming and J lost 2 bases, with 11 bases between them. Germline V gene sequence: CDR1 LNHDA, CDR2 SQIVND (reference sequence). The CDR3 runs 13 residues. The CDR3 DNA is TGTGCCAGTACCCGGACGTATAACACTGAAGCTTTCTTT. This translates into CASTRTYNTEAFF.

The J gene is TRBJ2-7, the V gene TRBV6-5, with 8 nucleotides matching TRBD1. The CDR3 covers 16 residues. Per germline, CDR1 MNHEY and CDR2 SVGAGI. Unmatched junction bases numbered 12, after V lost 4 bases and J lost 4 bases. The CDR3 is CASSSYLGTGDYEQYF. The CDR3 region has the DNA TGTGCCAGCAGTTCGTACCTCGGGACAGGAGATTACGAGCAGTACTTC.

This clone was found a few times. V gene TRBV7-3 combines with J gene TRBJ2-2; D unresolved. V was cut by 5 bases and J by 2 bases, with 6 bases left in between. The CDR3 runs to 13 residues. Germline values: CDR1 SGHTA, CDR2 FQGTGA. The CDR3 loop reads CASSRDNTGELFF. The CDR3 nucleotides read TGTGCCAGCAGCCGAGACAACACCGGGGAGCTGTTTTTT.

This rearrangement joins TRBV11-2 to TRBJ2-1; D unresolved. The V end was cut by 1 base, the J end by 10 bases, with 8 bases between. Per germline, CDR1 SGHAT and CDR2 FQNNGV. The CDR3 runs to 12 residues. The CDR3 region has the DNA TGTGCCAGCAGCTTAGGGGCCCGGGAGCAGTTCTTC. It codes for CASSLGAREQFF.

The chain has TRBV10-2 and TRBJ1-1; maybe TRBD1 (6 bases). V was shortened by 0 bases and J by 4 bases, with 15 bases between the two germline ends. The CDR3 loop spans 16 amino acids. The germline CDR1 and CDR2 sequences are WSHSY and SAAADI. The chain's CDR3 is CASSESWGALGTEAFF. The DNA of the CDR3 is TGCGCCAGCAGTGAGTCATGGGGGGCTCTCGGCACTGAAGCTTTCTTT.

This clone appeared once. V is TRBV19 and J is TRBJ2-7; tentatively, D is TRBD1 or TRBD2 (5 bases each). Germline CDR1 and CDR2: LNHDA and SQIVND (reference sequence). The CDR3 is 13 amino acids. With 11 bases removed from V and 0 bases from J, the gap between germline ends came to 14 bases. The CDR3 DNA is TGTGCCCCGCCGGGGACGGACTCCTACGAGCAGTACTTC. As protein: CAPPGTDSYEQYF.

The CDR3 spells CASSSQGATNEKLFF. In DNA form, the CDR3 reads TGTGCCAGTAGTTCACAGGGGGCTACTAATGAAAAACTGTTTTTT. The V and J genes are TRBV19 and TRBJ1-4; TRBD1 matches 9 bases. The CDR3 contains 15 residues. V was clipped by 5 bases and J by 2 bases; unmatched bases: 3. Germline assignment: CDR1 LNHDA and CDR2 SQIVND (reference sequence).

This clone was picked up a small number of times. This CDR3 is CASSLGTGNQPQHF. The CDR3 coding sequence is TGCGCCAGCAGCTTGGGAACAGGGAATCAGCCCCAGCATTTT. The chain has TRBV5-1 and TRBJ1-5; weak D call: TRBD1 (6 bases). V lost 0 bases and J lost 4, with 8 bases in between. The CDR3 loop spans 14 amino acids. Germline loops: CDR1 SGHRS, CDR2 YFSETQ.

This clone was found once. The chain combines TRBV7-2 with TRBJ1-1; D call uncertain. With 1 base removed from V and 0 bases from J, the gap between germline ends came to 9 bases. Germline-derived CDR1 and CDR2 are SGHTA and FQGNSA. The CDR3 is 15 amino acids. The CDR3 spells CASSLGNVMNTEAFF. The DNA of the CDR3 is TGTGCCAGCAGCTTAGGCAACGTAATGAACACTGAAGCTTTCTTT.

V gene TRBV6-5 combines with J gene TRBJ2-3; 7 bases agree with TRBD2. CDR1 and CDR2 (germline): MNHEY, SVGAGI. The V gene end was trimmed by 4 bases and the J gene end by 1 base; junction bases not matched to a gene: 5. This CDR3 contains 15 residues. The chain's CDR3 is CASSWTRGGTDTQYF. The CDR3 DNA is TGTGCCAGCAGTTGGACCCGGGGGGGCACAGATACGCAGTATTTT.

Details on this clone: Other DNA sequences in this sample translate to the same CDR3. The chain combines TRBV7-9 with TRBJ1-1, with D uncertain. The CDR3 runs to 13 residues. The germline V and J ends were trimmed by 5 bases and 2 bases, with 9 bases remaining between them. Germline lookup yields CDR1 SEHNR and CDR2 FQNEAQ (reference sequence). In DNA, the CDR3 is TGTGCCAGCAGCCTCGCGGGTAACACTGAAGCTTTCTTT. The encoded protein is CASSLAGNTEAFF.

The CDR3 sequence: CASRMGGTNNEQFF. CDR3 sequence (DNA): TGCGCCAGCAGAATGGGAGGGACGAACAATGAGCAGTTCTTC. V usage is TRBV10-2 and J usage is TRBJ2-1; TRBD2 agrees at 7 bases. This CDR3 has 14 amino acids. Trimming removed 6 bases from V and 5 bases from J; junction bases left unmatched: 7. Germline V CDR1 and CDR2: WSHSY, SAAADI.

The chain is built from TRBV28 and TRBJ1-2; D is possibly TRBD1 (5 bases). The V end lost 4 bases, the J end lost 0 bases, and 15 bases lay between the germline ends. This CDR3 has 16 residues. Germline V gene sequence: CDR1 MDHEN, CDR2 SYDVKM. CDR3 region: CASSSLGGPSNYGYTF. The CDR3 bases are TGTGCCAGCAGTTCACTGGGGGGACCTTCTAACTATGGCTACACCTTC.

DNA of the CDR3: TGTGCCAGCAGCCCTCGGTCGGACAGCTTGAACACCGGGGAGCTGTTTTTT. It translates to CASSPRSDSLNTGELFF. The chain recombines TRBV7-9 with TRBJ2-2; TRBD1 is a possible D gene (6 bases). The V gene's germline CDR1 is SEHNR and CDR2 FQNEAQ (reference sequence). The length of the CDR3 is 17 residues. V was shortened by 5 bases and J by 1 base, with 17 bases between the two germline ends.